Listed below are T cell receptor beta chains from one sample, sequenced in a study of cytomegalovirus exposure and HLA in healthy donors. Method: immunoSEQ multiplex PCR; TCRdb's copy keeps in-frame clones and lacks some. The sample has fewer than 200,000 clones; approximately 80% are singletons. The sample comprised PBMCs. The source is a woman between 50 and 59 years old in good health and CMV-seronegative. The CDR3 runs from the conserved cysteine through the conserved F or W. A D gene is named only where the DNA matches it firmly. Not all rows give a size; the values are once, few, many and, for expanded clones, a class.

.,TRBV2,TRBD1,TRBJ1-1,CASLTQGLDTEAFF,TGTGCCAGCCTTACACAGGGGTTGGACACTGAAGCTTTCTTT
.,TRBV10-3,TRBD2,TRBJ2-3,CAISGSQLAGGDTQYF,TGTGCCATCAGTGGATCCCAACTAGCGGGAGGCGATACGCAGTATTTT
.,TRBV15,TRBD1,TRBJ1-6,CATSRGQTGYESPLHF,TGTGCCACCAGCAGAGGCCAGACAGGGTATGAATCACCCCTCCACTTT
.,TRBV14,.,TRBJ2-7,CASSQVYNYEQYF,TGTGCCAGCAGCCAAGTTTACAACTACGAGCAGTACTTC
.,TRBV9,TRBD2,TRBJ2-1,CASSVGGGRAVNEQFF,TGTGCCAGCAGCGTAGGCGGCGGGAGGGCCGTCAATGAGCAGTTCTTC
.,TRBV29-1,TRBD1,TRBJ1-2,CSAKMTGPIYGYTF,TGCAGCGCAAAAATGACAGGGCCAATCTATGGCTACACCTTC
.,TRBV7-2,.,TRBJ2-2,CASSVQPGQPGELFF,TGTGCCAGCAGCGTCCAACCGGGACAACCCGGGGAGCTGTTTTTT
.,TRBV9,TRBD1,TRBJ1-1,CASSERQGVGRTEAFF,TGTGCCAGCAGCGAGCGACAGGGGGTAGGCCGCACTGAAGCTTTCTTT
once,TRBV6-6,.,TRBJ2-7,CASSYSNRGGYEQYF,TGTGCCAGCAGTTACTCCAACAGGGGGGGCTACGAGCAGTACTTC
.,TRBV5-1,.,TRBJ2-1,CASSLELASDNEQFF,TGCGCCAGCAGCTTGGAGCTAGCGTCTGACAATGAGCAGTTCTTC
.,TRBV25-1,.,TRBJ1-4,CASSEYRTDNEKLFF,TGTGCCAGCAGTGAATACCGGACAGATAATGAAAAACTGTTTTTT
.,TRBV11-2,.,TRBJ2-7,CASSFNTGLYEQYF,TGTGCCAGCAGCTTTAACACAGGGCTCTACGAGCAGTACTTC
few,TRBV29-1,TRBD1,TRBJ1-2,CSVAGTGGDGYTF,TGCAGCGTTGCCGGGACAGGGGGCGATGGCTACACCTTC
.,TRBV12-5,TRBD2,TRBJ2-1,CASGQTAGSGSSYNEQFF,TGTGCTAGTGGTCAGACCGCTGGTAGCGGGAGTTCCTACAATGAGCAGTTCTTC
few,TRBV7-2,TRBD2,TRBJ2-1,CASSLSLADPFF,TGTGCCAGCAGCTTATCCCTAGCGGACCCCTTCTTC
.,TRBV19,.,TRBJ2-7,CASSIAQGYEQYF,TGTGCCAGTAGTATAGCACAGGGATACGAGCAGTACTTC
once,TRBV5-5,TRBD2,TRBJ2-3,CASSPQTSGLVADTQYF,TGTGCCAGCAGCCCTCAGACTAGCGGTTTGGTCGCCGATACGCAGTATTTT
.,TRBV11-2,.,TRBJ2-6,CASSTSGVGGANVLTF,TGTGCCAGCAGCACTTCAGGGGTAGGTGGGGCCAACGTCCTGACTTTC
.,TRBV7-2,.,TRBJ1-5,CASSYPGGLQPQHF,TGTGCCAGCAGCTACCCCGGGGGGCTTCAGCCCCAGCATTTT
.,TRBV6-4,TRBD1,TRBJ2-7,CASSEQGAIGPEQYF,TGTGCCAGCAGCGAACAGGGGGCGATCGGACCCGAGCAGTACTTC
.,TRBV14,.,TRBJ1-1,CASSQEMNTEAFF,TGTGCCAGCAGCCAGGAGATGAACACTGAAGCTTTCTTT
.,TRBV19,TRBD2,TRBJ2-1,CASSIGGTSPRGQFF,TGTGCCAGTAGTATAGGAGGGACTAGCCCAAGGGGGCAGTTCTTC
.,TRBV28,.,TRBJ1-1,CASSFQVTEAFF,TGTGCCAGCAGTTTTCAGGTCACTGAAGCTTTCTTT
.,TRBV7-9,.,TRBJ2-5,CASSLETQYF,TGTGCCAGCAGCCTCGAGACCCAGTACTTC
.,TRBV7-2,.,TRBJ2-7,CASSLVAVGSSLDF,.
.,TRBV7-9,.,TRBJ2-3,CASSSTGFTDTQYF,TGTGCCAGCAGCTCCACAGGATTCACAGATACGCAGTATTTT
.,TRBV5-1,TRBD1,TRBJ2-1,CASSFGDRGPDEQFF,TGCGCCAGCAGCTTTGGGGACAGGGGGCCGGATGAGCAGTTCTTC
.,TRBV4-2,TRBD1,TRBJ1-2,CASNHGTVKNYGYTF,TGTGCCAGCAACCATGGGACAGTGAAAAACTATGGCTACACCTTC
.,TRBV11-2,TRBD2,TRBJ2-5,CASSFTGTSGARETQYF,TGTGCCAGCAGCTTTACCGGGACTAGCGGGGCACGGGAGACCCAGTACTTC